A selection of T cell receptor beta chains follows, all from one sample in a study of technical replicates of blood from several donors. The assay was immunoSEQ multiplex PCR, and TCRdb's table has in-frame clones only and misses some. The sample shows more than 65,000 clones, 95% to 97% of them seen only once. The sequenced material came from T cells isolated from PBMCs. The receptors come from a human donor in good health. Each CDR3 is given with its conserved first and last residue. The order of the fields is clone size, D gene, J gene, V gene, CDR3 protein. The D gene is left open where the match is weak. Rows give clone size only sometimes, using once, few, many, or a class for an expanded clone.

size: NA; D: NA; J: TRBJ2-7; V: TRBV9; CDR3: CASSENKAASPYEQYF
size: NA; D: TRBD1; J: TRBJ1-2; V: TRBV27; CDR3: CASSLRGGESNGYTF
size: NA; D: NA; J: TRBJ1-1; V: TRBV5-1; CDR3: CASSLDSYTEAFF
size: NA; D: NA; J: TRBJ2-6; V: TRBV5-1; CDR3: CASSLALRAGANVLTF
size: NA; D: TRBD1; J: TRBJ2-5; V: TRBV25-1; CDR3: CASSEWTQGAETQYF
size: NA; D: TRBD2; J: TRBJ2-1; V: TRBV6-5; CDR3: CASSYSLWEGYNEQFF
size: NA; D: TRBD1; J: TRBJ2-7; V: TRBV11-1; CDR3: CASSSLGQVLREEYF
size: once; D: NA; J: TRBJ1-1; V: TRBV9; CDR3: CASSVGGTEAFF
size: NA; D: NA; J: TRBJ2-2; V: TRBV15; CDR3: CATTRDSTNTGELFF
size: NA; D: TRBD1; J: TRBJ1-1; V: TRBV11-3; CDR3: CASSSDREAFF
size: NA; D: NA; J: TRBJ2-2; V: TRBV18; CDR3: CASSPKPVLTGELFF
size: NA; D: TRBD1; J: TRBJ2-5; V: TRBV13; CDR3: CASSPRQGETQYF
size: NA; D: TRBD2; J: TRBJ2-5; V: TRBV5-1; CDR3: CASSLGLAGGLRETQYF
size: NA; D: TRBD1; J: TRBJ2-7; V: TRBV18; CDR3: CASSPPNRGSGEQYF
size: NA; D: NA; J: TRBJ2-3; V: TRBV30; CDR3: CAWTSTDTQYF
size: NA; D: NA; J: TRBJ1-1; V: TRBV7-9; CDR3: CASSRGTMNTEAFF
size: NA; D: NA; J: TRBJ2-2; V: TRBV9; CDR3: CASSDSREVRELFF
size: NA; D: TRBD2; J: TRBJ2-1; V: TRBV7-9; CDR3: CASSLGLAGAGNEQFF
size: NA; D: TRBD1; J: TRBJ1-4; V: TRBV12-5; CDR3: CASGPGDRTNEKLFF
size: NA; D: TRBD1; J: TRBJ2-4; V: TRBV19; CDR3: CASSSRQGQNIQYF